This T cell receptor beta chain was sequenced during a study of blood T cells in healthy people across ages. Study-wide results and caveats: Naive CD4+ cells and diversity were both higher in long-lived donors than in aged donors.

To note about this clonotype: Its specificity is not known.

The authors ran a second PCR of about 6 to 12 cycles using a sample-barcoded 5' primer and a J-beta primer mix. TCRdb itself ran the 5' RACE reads through MiXCR, one entry per CDR3 protein. The data hold roughly 730,000 distinct CDR3 sequences, with roughly 56% observed a single time. The CDR3 contains 13 residues. Germline CDR1 reads MDHEN; CDR2 reads SYDVKM. V was trimmed by 6 bases and J by 7 bases, leaving 13 bases between them. This clonotype was sampled from a man aged 35 to 55 in good health. The sequencing sample was made of blood. This chain connects TRBV28 to TRBJ2-1; D call uncertain. In DNA form, the CDR3 reads TGTGCCAGCAGCCCTCCCCGAATAAATGAGCAGTTCTTC. Its translation: CASSPPRINEQFF.